The rows below give T cell receptor beta chains drawn from one sample of a study of T cell responses to AZD1222 COVID-19 vaccine. Repertoires were generated with immunoSEQ multiplex PCR, while TCRdb's copy carries only in-frame clones and drops some. The sample has 90,000 to 120,000 clones, around 91% seen once. The material was peripheral blood, obtained on day 0 of AZD1222 vaccination. The receptors were gathered from an adult in good health. Both conserved end residues are part of each CDR3. D genes are given only for firm matches. Expanded clones get a size class; other rows say once, few or many, or leave the size out.

clone_size d_call j_call v_call cdr3_aa cdr3_nt
NA NA TRBJ1-2 TRBV11-1 CASSRNRPTANYGYTF TGTGCCAGCAGCCGTAACAGGCCGACAGCTAACTATGGCTACACCTTC
NA NA TRBJ2-2 TRBV4-1 CASSQVWGQRNTGELFF TGCGCCAGCAGCCAAGTGTGGGGACAAAGAAACACCGGGGAGCTGTTTTTT
NA NA TRBJ2-7 TRBV12-3/TRBV12-4 CASQVERFYEQYF TGTGCCAGCCAGGTTGAGCGGTTCTACGAGCAGTACTTC
NA TRBD1 TRBJ1-3 TRBV4-2 CASSQGTGGNTIYF TGTGCCAGCAGCCAAGGGACAGGGGGAAACACCATATATTTT
NA NA TRBJ2-7 TRBV14 CASSQGLMFYEQYF TGTGCCAGCAGCCAAGGGCTTATGTTCTACGAGCAGTACTTC
NA NA TRBJ1-5 TRBV19 CASSIAGGRRANQPQHF TGTGCCAGTAGTATAGCTGGAGGGCGAAGAGCTAATCAGCCCCAGCATTTT
NA TRBD1 TRBJ1-4 TRBV3-1/TRBV3-2 CASSPAPGQGEEKLFF TGTGCCAGCAGCCCGGCCCCGGGACAGGGGGAAGAAAAACTGTTTTTT
NA NA TRBJ2-6 TRBV27 CASSGGGRFSSGANVLTF TGTGCCAGCAGCGGGGGAGGTCGGTTTAGCTCTGGGGCCAACGTCCTGACTTTC
NA NA TRBJ2-7 TRBV6-4 CASSENSASSYEQYF TGTGCCAGCAGTGAGAACAGTGCGAGCTCCTACGAGCAGTACTTC
NA NA TRBJ1-5 TRBV7-2 CASSLGQVGQPQHF TGTGCCAGCAGCTTAGGACAGGTCGGGCAGCCCCAGCATTTT
once NA TRBJ1-6 TRBV5-4 CASSRDFDNSPLHF TGTGCCAGCAGCCGGGACTTTGATAATTCACCCCTCCACTTT
NA TRBD1 TRBJ1-1 TRBV19 CASSLRQGAMDTEAFF TGTGCCAGTAGTCTTCGACAGGGGGCAATGGACACTGAAGCTTTCTTT
NA NA TRBJ2-5 TRBV7-2 CASSLSSGAVQETQYF TGTGCCAGCAGCTTAAGTTCCGGAGCGGTACAAGAGACCCAGTACTTC
NA NA TRBJ2-5 TRBV7-3 CASSGESETQYF TGTGCCAGCAGCGGAGAGTCGGAGACCCAGTACTTC
NA NA TRBJ2-5 TRBV5-8 CASSSGDSSQETQYF TGTGCCAGCAGCTCGGGGGACAGTTCACAAGAGACCCAGTACTTC
once NA TRBJ1-5 TRBV6-5 CASSYRLSNQPQHF TGTGCCAGCAGCTACAGGCTTAGCAATCAGCCCCAGCATTTT
NA TRBD1 TRBJ2-1 TRBV5-6 CASSLGGRHNNEQFF TGTGCCAGCAGCTTAGGGGGCAGGCACAACAATGAGCAGTTCTTC
NA NA TRBJ2-2 TRBV10-3 CAISERVARVDTGELFF TGTGCCATCAGTGAGAGGGTGGCCAGGGTCGACACCGGGGAGCTGTTTTTT
NA TRBD2 TRBJ2-1 TRBV4-3 CASSQERGLNSPFF TGCGCCAGCAGCCAAGAACGGGGACTAAACTCCCCGTTCTTC
NA TRBD1 TRBJ2-5 TRBV11-1 CASSSSRGSQETQYF TGTGCCAGCAGTTCCTCCAGGGGGAGCCAAGAGACCCAGTACTTC
NA NA TRBJ1-1 TRBV7-2 CASSHKRPGGDTEAFF TGTGCCAGCAGCCATAAACGGCCCGGGGGGGACACTGAAGCTTTCTTT
NA TRBD1 TRBJ2-7 TRBV9 CASSVRDRAYEQYF TGTGCCAGCAGCGTAAGGGACAGGGCCTACGAGCAGTACTTC
NA TRBD1 TRBJ2-3 TRBV5-1 CASSNGQDSDTQYF TGCGCCAGCAGCAACGGACAGGATTCAGATACGCAGTATTTT
NA NA TRBJ2-5 TRBV5-4 CASSLGQSTTETQYF TGTGCCAGCAGCTTGGGACAGTCAACTACAGAGACCCAGTACTTC
NA TRBD1 TRBJ1-5 TRBV3-1/TRBV3-2 CASSLTGEGQPQHF TGTGCCAGCAGCCTGACAGGGGAGGGTCAGCCCCAGCATTTT
NA NA TRBJ2-7 TRBV5-4 CASSLDRSPYEQYF TGTGCCAGCAGCTTAGACAGGTCCCCCTACGAGCAGTACTTC
NA TRBD1 TRBJ2-7 TRBV29-1 CSVAWTGGSYEQYF TGCAGCGTCGCCTGGACAGGGGGTAGCTACGAGCAGTACTTC
NA NA TRBJ1-6 TRBV7-2 CASSPTVRALHF TGTGCCAGCAGCCCGACGGTAAGGGCCCTCCACTTT
NA NA TRBJ2-5 TRBV12-3/TRBV12-4 CASSLGVRETQYF TGTGCCAGCAGTTTGGGCGTGCGGGAGACCCAGTACTTC
NA TRBD2 TRBJ2-1 TRBV7-6 CASSLFWGGSSYNEQFF TGTGCCAGCAGCTTATTTTGGGGCGGGAGCTCCTACAATGAGCAGTTCTTC
NA NA TRBJ2-6 TRBV5-1 CASSLEVGAGANVLTF TGCGCCAGCAGCTTGGAGGTAGGGGCCGGGGCCAACGTCCTGACTTTC
NA NA TRBJ2-2 TRBV7-9 CASSPAAENTGELFF TGTGCCAGCAGCCCCGCAGCGGAGAACACCGGGGAGCTGTTTTTT
NA TRBD2 TRBJ2-3 TRBV7-2 CASSLPPSGGAGDTQYF TGTGCCAGCAGCCTACCTCCAAGCGGGGGGGCTGGAGATACGCAGTATTTT
once NA TRBJ2-3 TRBV6-2/TRBV6-3 CASSRELSAGGGDTQYF TGTGCCAGCAGTAGGGAACTCAGCGCAGGGGGGGGAGATACGCAGTATTTT
NA TRBD1 TRBJ1-6 TRBV5-4 CASSPSPDRVFPLHF TGTGCCAGCAGCCCATCGCCGGACAGGGTGTTTCCCCTCCACTTT
NA NA TRBJ1-2 TRBV6-6 CASSYPQGLGYTF TGTGCCAGCAGTTACCCACAGGGTCTTGGCTACACCTTC
NA TRBD1 TRBJ1-1 TRBV5-4 CASSLQGAGNTEAFF TGTGCCAGCAGTCTACAGGGGGCTGGGAACACTGAAGCTTTCTTT
NA NA TRBJ1-1 TRBV9 CASSGTRDGALNTEAFF TGTGCCAGCAGCGGAACTCGGGACGGAGCCTTGAACACTGAAGCTTTCTTT
NA NA TRBJ1-3 TRBV7-2 CASSLEGGAGNTIYF TGTGCCAGCAGCTTGGAGGGGGGGGCCGGAAACACCATATATTTT
NA TRBD2 TRBJ2-2 TRBV7-2 CASRPGLAGNTGELFF TGTGCCAGCAGACCGGGACTAGCGGGGAACACCGGGGAGCTGTTTTTT
NA NA TRBJ1-6 TRBV5-5 CASSFRSGNSPLHF TGTGCCAGCAGCTTTAGAAGTGGGAATTCACCCCTCCACTTT